The 29 T cell receptor beta chains listed next were all sequenced from one sample in a study of beta chain features in type 1 diabetes. Isolated RNA was reverse transcribed in full, so expressed TCRB transcripts were sequenced. Method: immunoSEQ multiplex PCR; TCRdb's copy keeps in-frame clones and lacks some. The sample includes almost 350,000 clones, under 8.5% of them seen just once. Material: central memory CD4+ T cells from blood. Every receptor here comes from a woman between 18 and 29 years old in good health.

This clone has more than one count but fewer than ten. This chain links TRBV9 with TRBJ2-3; the D gene is possibly TRBD2 (5 bases). The V gene's germline CDR1 is SGDLS and CDR2 YYNGEE. The germline V and J ends were trimmed by 2 bases and 1 base, with 11 bases remaining between them. This CDR3 has 15 residues. The chain's CDR3 is CASSVLNSGTDTQYF. The CDR3 DNA reads as TGTGCCAGCAGCGTCCTAAATAGCGGCACAGATACGCAGTATTTT.

Only a few counts were recorded for this clone. The CDR3 is CASSRGLAASYEQYF. CDR3 nucleotides: TGTGCCAGTAGTAGGGGACTCGCCGCTTCCTACGAGCAGTACTTC. The chain is built from TRBV19 and TRBJ2-7, with D maybe TRBD2 (6 bases). Per germline, CDR1 LNHDA and CDR2 SQIVND (reference sequence). The CDR3 is made up of 15 amino acids. V lost 4 bases and J lost 1, with 14 bases in between.

The chain carries TRBV9 and TRBJ2-3; possibly TRBD1 for D (5 bases). This CDR3 spans 16 amino acids. Trimming cost V 0 bases and J 4 bases, with 15 bases left between them. Germline assignment: CDR1 SGDLS and CDR2 YYNGEE. The DNA of the CDR3 is TGTGCCAGCAGCGTAGAGACAGCGATCCCCCCAGATACGCAGTATTTT. It encodes CASSVETAIPPDTQYF.

This clone was picked up a small number of times. The chain uses TRBV7-8 and TRBJ1-1; D is unclear. Germline loops: CDR1 SGHVS, CDR2 FQNEAQ. V was trimmed by 1 base and J by 0 bases, leaving 9 bases between them. This CDR3 is built from 15 residues. CDR3 nucleotide sequence: TGTGCCAGCAGCTTAGGACTCCACCTGAACACTGAAGCTTTCTTT. Protein sequence: CASSLGLHLNTEAFF.

This clone was observed a handful of times. The chain employs TRBV14 and TRBJ2-3; perhaps TRBD2 as D (6 bases). Germline assignment: CDR1 SGHDN and CDR2 FVKESK. The CDR3 covers 14 residues. The germline V and J ends were trimmed by 7 bases and 2 bases, with 13 bases remaining between them. The CDR3 sequence: CASTSGLYTDTQYF. Here the CDR3 DNA reads TGTGCCAGCACTTCGGGACTCTACACAGATACGCAGTATTTT.

The V gene is TRBV7-8, the J gene TRBJ2-1; 14 nucleotides match TRBD2. Germline V gene sequence: CDR1 SGHVS, CDR2 FQNEAQ. CDR3 length: 17 residues. V lost 0 bases, J lost 9 bases, and 7 bases stayed unmatched. The CDR3 reads CASSLAGGLAGVGEQFF. CDR3 sequence (DNA): TGTGCCAGCAGCTTAGCGGGGGGACTAGCGGGAGTTGGTGAGCAGTTCTTC.

The chain links TRBV15 to TRBJ2-7, with D hard to call. The CDR3 loop spans 13 amino acids. CDR1 and CDR2 from the germline V gene are LNHNV and YYDKDF (reference sequence). V was cut by 0 bases and J by 4 bases, with 7 bases left in between. As DNA, the CDR3 is TGTGCCACCAGCAGAGATGCCCAGTACGAGCAGTACTTC. This gives the protein CATSRDAQYEQYF.

This clone appeared a few times. This chain links TRBV19 with TRBJ2-2; 8 nucleotides line up with TRBD2. This CDR3 contains 18 residues. Germline assignment: CDR1 LNHDA and CDR2 SQIVND (reference sequence). J gave up 5 bases and V 3 bases, and 14 bases lay outside the gene matches. The CDR3 sequence: CASSISAPGTRRTGELFF. As DNA, the CDR3 is TGTGCCAGTAGTATTAGTGCGCCCGGGACTAGACGTACCGGGGAGCTGTTTTTT.

There are a few counts of this clone. V is TRBV6-5 and J is TRBJ2-7; D may be TRBD1 (5 bases). The germline gives CDR1 MNHEY, CDR2 SVGAGI. Trimming shortened V by 0 bases and J by 3 bases, and 15 bases separated the two germline ends. The CDR3 extends over 16 amino acids. The CDR3 coding sequence is TGTGCCAGCAGTTACTCGGCGTATCAGGGTATCTACGAGCAGTACTTC. This gives the protein CASSYSAYQGIYEQYF.

This sequence joins TRBV28 and TRBJ1-1; D not resolved. Germline values: CDR1 MDHEN, CDR2 SYDVKM. Trimming stripped 4 bases from V and 0 bases from J, with 9 bases between. This CDR3 contains 14 residues. For the CDR3, the DNA is TGTGCCAGCAGTTCAGGAGGGCTGAACACTGAAGCTTTCTTT. This sequence encodes CASSSGGLNTEAFF.

This chain links TRBV15 with TRBJ2-1; no clear D gene. Germline assignment: CDR1 LNHNV and CDR2 YYDKDF (reference sequence). Trimming removed 0 bases at V and 4 bases at J, with 10 bases between. The length of the CDR3 is 15 residues. CDR3 DNA: TGTGCCACCAGCAGAGACCCCCTTCCTTACAATGAGCAGTTCTTC. Protein: CATSRDPLPYNEQFF.

This clone was observed a handful of times. The V call is TRBV6-5, the J call TRBJ1-1; no clear D. The germline gives CDR1 MNHEY, CDR2 SVGAGI. Trimming shortened V by 2 bases and J by 8 bases, and 9 bases separated the two germline ends. The CDR3 is made up of 12 amino acids. CDR3 coding DNA: TGTGCCAGCAGTTACGGTGACCTAGAAGCTTTCTTT. Translating gives CASSYGDLEAFF.

The chain joins TRBV28 to TRBJ1-2; 9 positions match TRBD1. This CDR3 contains 13 residues. In germline, CDR1 is MDHEN, CDR2 SYDVKM. The trim removed 1 base at V and 13 bases at J, leaving 7 bases unmatched. This chain's CDR3 is CASSLFRDREATF. The CDR3 DNA sequence: TGTGCCAGCAGTTTATTCCGGGACAGGGAGGCCACCTTC.

This sequence joins TRBV6-1 and TRBJ2-1, with 12 bases identical to TRBD2. Looked up from germline, CDR1 is MNHNS and CDR2 is SASEGT. This CDR3 has 15 residues. The J segment lost 6 bases and the V segment lost 6 bases, leaving 6 bases of the junction unmatched. CDR3 protein: CASRGRLAGVNEQFF. The CDR3 DNA reads as TGTGCCAGCAGGGGAAGACTAGCGGGAGTCAATGAGCAGTTCTTC.

In this sample, this clone turned up a few times. The chain combines TRBV28 with TRBJ2-1; no reliable D call. There are 13 residues in the CDR3. Between the trimmed V and J ends, which lost 8 bases and 0 bases, there was a span of 8 bases. CDR1 is MDHEN, CDR2 SYDVKM, per germline. The DNA for the CDR3 is TGTGCCAGCTCGATAGACTCCTACAATGAGCAGTTCTTC. This gives the protein CASSIDSYNEQFF.

V gene TRBV19 combines with J gene TRBJ2-1, with 8 bases aligning to TRBD1. The CDR3 is 15 residues long. Germline assignment: CDR1 LNHDA and CDR2 SQIVND (reference sequence). The V segment lost 8 bases and the J segment 10 bases; nucleotides outside the gene matches: 16. The DNA for the CDR3 is TGTGCCAGTGCGTACCGGACAGGGAGTGCCAGCGAGCAGTTCTTC. Amino acids: CASAYRTGSASEQFF.

The chain uses TRBV19 and TRBJ2-5; TRBD2 might be the D (6 bases). V was cut by 1 base and J by 9 bases, with 21 bases left in between. The CDR3 spans 16 residues. In germline, CDR1 is LNHDA, CDR2 SQIVND (reference sequence). The CDR3 DNA reads TGTGCCAGTAGTATAGCCGTCGGTGCCTTAGGAGGGGCCCAGTACTTC. Translation: CASSIAVGALGGAQYF.

J is TRBJ2-1 and V is TRBV5-1; 10 bases fit TRBD2. V was clipped by 3 bases and J by 7 bases; unmatched bases: 7. The germline CDR1 and CDR2 sequences are SGHRS and YFSETQ. The length of the CDR3 is 15 residues. The CDR3 nucleotides are TGCGCCAGCAGCTCGCTAGCGGGAGTTTTAAATGAGCAGTTCTTC. Translation gives CASSSLAGVLNEQFF.

This chain uses TRBV6-5 with TRBJ2-7, with 8 bases identical to TRBD2. CDR1 and CDR2 from the germline V gene are MNHEY and SVGAGI. This CDR3 has 12 amino acids. Trimming at V came to 2 bases and at J to 12 bases, leaving 6 bases not matched to a gene. The CDR3, as DNA: TGTGCCAGCAGTTACGTCGGGAGGGAGTGGTACTTC. Translation: CASSYVGREWYF.

The rearrangement uses TRBV6-6 and TRBJ2-3; D is uncertain. This CDR3 has 13 amino acids. Trimming took off 1 base at V and 4 bases at J, with 6 bases between the two ends. CDR1 MNHNY and CDR2 SVGAGI come from the germline V gene (reference sequence). Here the CDR3 DNA reads TGTGCCAGCAGTTACTTGGGCGCAGATACGCAGTATTTT. As protein: CASSYLGADTQYF.

This clone has only a few counts. V is TRBV7-2 and J is TRBJ2-5; D gene unclear. In germline, CDR1 is SGHTA, CDR2 FQGNSA. Deletions cut 0 bases from V and 5 bases from J, with 10 bases between. The CDR3 runs 14 residues. The CDR3 region is CASSLALWAETQYF. The DNA for the CDR3 is TGTGCCAGCAGCTTAGCGCTCTGGGCGGAGACCCAGTACTTC.

On this clone itself: One end of the junction does not line up with germline, which may come from a read error. This sequence joins TRBV4-2 and TRBJ2-7, with TRBD1 matching over 8 bases. Germline V gene data show CDR1 as LGHNA and CDR2 as YNFKEQ. CDR3 size: 14 residues. The CDR3 DNA is TGTGCCAGCAGTCAAGGACAGGGCTCCTACGAGCAGTACTTC. Translation gives CASSQGQGSYEQYF.

This clone has ten or more counts. The rearrangement uses TRBV27 and TRBJ2-3, with 9 bases aligning to TRBD2. The J segment lost 0 bases and the V segment lost 3 bases, leaving 7 bases of the junction unmatched. The germline V gene encodes CDR1 MNHEY and CDR2 SMNVEV (reference sequence). The CDR3 contains 17 residues. The chain's CDR3 is CASSFRLAGLSTDTQYF. The CDR3 DNA reads TGTGCCAGCAGTTTCCGGCTAGCGGGGTTGAGCACAGATACGCAGTATTTT.

This clone was observed a handful of times. This chain links TRBV18 with TRBJ2-5; D tentatively reads TRBD1 or TRBD2 (5 bases each). The germline CDR1 and CDR2 sequences are KGHSH and LQKENI. The CDR3 runs 14 residues. The germline V and J ends were trimmed by 3 bases and 1 base, with 9 bases remaining between them. Here the CDR3 DNA reads TGTGCCAGCTCACCGACCGGGACCCAAGAGACCCAGTACTTC. This codes for CASSPTGTQETQYF.

This clone showed up many times. This chain joins TRBV4-3 and TRBJ2-5, with 13 positions matching TRBD2. J gave up 5 bases and V 0 bases, and 3 bases lay outside the gene matches. Germline values: CDR1 LGHNA, CDR2 YSLEER. The CDR3 is made up of 16 amino acids. CDR3 region: CASSQEGLAGYETQYF. CDR3 nucleotide sequence: TGCGCCAGCAGCCAAGAGGGACTAGCGGGATATGAGACCCAGTACTTC.

A few counts support this clone. The sample has other DNA sequences that encode this CDR3 too. The gene calls are TRBV28 and TRBJ2-7, with D unresolved. Germline lookup yields CDR1 MDHEN and CDR2 SYDVKM. Deletions cut 3 bases from V and 4 bases from J, with 7 bases between. The CDR3 is 12 residues long. CDR3 sequence: CASSLVGYEQYF. In DNA form, the CDR3 reads TGTGCCAGCAGTTTGGTGGGGTACGAGCAGTACTTC.

Turning to this clone: This sample also contains other DNA sequences that code for the same CDR3. The CDR3 DNA follows: TGTGCCAGCAGCTTCGGAGGGGGGGATACGCAGTATTTT. Encoded protein: CASSFGGGDTQYF. The rearrangement uses TRBV7-2 and TRBJ2-3; D possibly matches TRBD1 or TRBD2 (6 bases each). The germline V gene encodes CDR1 SGHTA and CDR2 FQGNSA. The CDR3 consists of 13 residues. Between the trimmed V and J ends, which lost 3 bases and 6 bases, there was a span of 10 bases.

The V and J genes are TRBV18 and TRBJ2-4, with a weak D call TRBD2 (6 bases). The CDR3 length is 15 residues. Trimming cost V 2 bases and J 7 bases, with 15 bases left between them. Germline values: CDR1 KGHSH, CDR2 LQKENI. CDR3 nucleotide sequence: TGTGCCAGCTCACCAAGAGGAGGGAGGATGAACATTCAGTACTTC. Translated: CASSPRGGRMNIQYF.

The V and J genes are TRBV11-2 and TRBJ1-3; TRBD1 is a possible D gene (5 bases). Trimming took 5 bases from V and 8 from J, leaving 16 bases between them. Germline V gene data show CDR1 as SGHAT and CDR2 as FQNNGV. This CDR3 is 14 amino acids long. DNA for the CDR3: TGTGCCAGCAGCCTGGGACGGCGTTGGGACACCATATATTTT. Its protein product is CASSLGRRWDTIYF.